Included here is one TCR beta chain sequence, with context. Its target is unknown. V gave up 6 bases and J gave up 5 bases, with 13 bases separating them. The CDR3 extends over 14 amino acids. Germline assignment: CDR1 MNHEY and CDR2 SVGAGI. Libraries for TCRalpha and TCRbeta carried sample barcodes and unique molecular identifiers via 5'RACE. TCRdb independently ran MiXCR on the 5' RACE reads; one entry per CDR3 protein. The sample gives 200,000 to 250,000 distinct CDR3 sequences, 8% to 11% of which show up once; around 3.3% is in the top ten. The data derive from a study of T-cell memory formation after mild COVID-19. Study-wide results and caveats: The second-wave clones peaking on day 37 were not confirmed as SARS-CoV-2-specific. Clones that got smaller from day 15 to 85 had even CD4/CD8, while clones growing later tipped toward CD4+. Among CD4+ contracting clones, most were CM and EM, and CD8+ ones EMRA.

This sequence was found in a man between 18 and 35 years old who had mild COVID-19 (a few samples of this study predate the infection). Cell type and time point are not known. The sequencing input was PBMCs or a T cell subset sorted from them (not recorded which). The chain is built from TRBV6-5 and TRBJ1-4, with a possible D match to TRBD1 (5 bases). The CDR3 region has the DNA TGTGCCAGCAGCCGGGCCAGGGAAAATGAAAAACTGTTTTTT. This codes for CASSRARENEKLFF.